Here is one TCR beta chain with its context. Its antigen is not known. The record originates from a study of response to subunit inactivated influenza vaccine. Study-wide findings and caveats: The authors offered the suggestion that each seasonal influenza vaccination recruits few new T cells.

One entry per CDR3 protein results from TCRdb running MiXCR on the RT-PCR reads. The table records over 300,000 distinct CDR3 sequences, 21% of them present only once. V gave up 0 bases and J gave up 3 bases, with 15 bases separating them. Germline assignment: CDR1 SGDLS and CDR2 YYNGEE. CDR3 length equals 16 residues. This sequence originates from a man aged 45 to 70 who received an inactivated influenza vaccine. V and J are TRBV9 and TRBJ1-2; possibly TRBD1 for D (6 bases). Material: PBMCs from blood, obtained less than 22 months after vaccination. CDR3 residues: CASSVGGRGLDYGYTF. The CDR3 DNA sequence: TGTGCCAGCAGCGTAGGGGGCAGGGGTCTGGACTATGGCTACACCTTC.